This TCR beta chain was sequenced during a study of T cells in localized non-small cell lung cancer. Study-wide results and limits: Adjacent lung exhibited a median of 57 among the 100 most abundant tumor clones.

Repertoires were generated with immunoSEQ multiplex PCR, while TCRdb's copy carries only in-frame clones and drops some. The sample yields 1,100 or so clones, 23% seen once. Nonneoplastic adjacent lung devoid of atypia was obtained no less than 2 cm from the tumor margin. CDR3 length equals 14 residues. V was pared by 3 bases and J by 7 bases, with 5 bases of the junction left unmatched. CDR1 and CDR2 (germline): SGHNT, YENEEA. The sample holds a few counts of this clone. The antigen is undetermined. Sample: normal lung tissue next to the tumor, taken before any cancer treatment. The rearrangement uses TRBV11-3 and TRBJ2-7, with 11 bases fitting TRBD1. This TCR came from a male donor at least 60 years old with stage I lung adenocarcinoma. The CDR3 DNA follows: TGTGCCAGCAGCTTCGGACAGGGGGCAGGGGAGCAGTACTTC. This sequence encodes CASSFGQGAGEQYF.